The clone carrying this TCR beta chain showed up just once. Authors' processing steps: Reference gene primer amplification gave nucleated cell count estimates. This table comes from immunoSEQ multiplex PCR, and its TCRdb copy is limited to in-frame clones, with some not included. Clonal size and the V and J genes are those of that table, whereas D and trimming came from the DNA. The sample consists of about 89,000 clones, 75% to 90% of them appearing once. This sample was taken from a study of blood T cell repertoires in COVID-19. The wider study: Acute and convalescent COVID-19 samples came from the United States, Italy and Spain. Sources were T cells, B-cell-depleted T cells, or PBMCs; the material itself was cDNA or gDNA.

This TCR was recovered from an elderly man with active or convalescent COVID-19. Sequencing used peripheral blood.

CDR3 sequence: CARSEGAYSPLHF. DNA of the CDR3: TGTGCCCGTTCTGAGGGGGCCTATTCACCCCTCCACTTT. J is TRBJ1-6 and V is TRBV30, with 7 positions matching TRBD1. This CDR3 has 13 residues. Germline CDR1 and CDR2: GTSNPN and SVGIG (reference sequence). The V and J ends lost 8 bases and 8 bases, in that order; junction bases with no gene match: 9.